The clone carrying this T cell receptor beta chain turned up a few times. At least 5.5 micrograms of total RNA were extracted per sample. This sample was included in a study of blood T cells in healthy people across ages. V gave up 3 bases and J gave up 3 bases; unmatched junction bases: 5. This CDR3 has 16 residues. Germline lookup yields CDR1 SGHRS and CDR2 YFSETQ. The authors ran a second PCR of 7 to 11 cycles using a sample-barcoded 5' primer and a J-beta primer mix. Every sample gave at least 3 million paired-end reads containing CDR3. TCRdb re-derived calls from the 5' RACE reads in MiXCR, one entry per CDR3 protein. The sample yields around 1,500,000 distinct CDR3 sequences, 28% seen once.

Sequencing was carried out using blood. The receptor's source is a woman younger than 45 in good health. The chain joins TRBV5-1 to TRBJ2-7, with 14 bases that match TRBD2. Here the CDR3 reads CASSSRGTSGGYEQYF. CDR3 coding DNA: TGCGCCAGCAGCTCCCGCGGGACTAGCGGGGGCTACGAGCAGTACTTC.